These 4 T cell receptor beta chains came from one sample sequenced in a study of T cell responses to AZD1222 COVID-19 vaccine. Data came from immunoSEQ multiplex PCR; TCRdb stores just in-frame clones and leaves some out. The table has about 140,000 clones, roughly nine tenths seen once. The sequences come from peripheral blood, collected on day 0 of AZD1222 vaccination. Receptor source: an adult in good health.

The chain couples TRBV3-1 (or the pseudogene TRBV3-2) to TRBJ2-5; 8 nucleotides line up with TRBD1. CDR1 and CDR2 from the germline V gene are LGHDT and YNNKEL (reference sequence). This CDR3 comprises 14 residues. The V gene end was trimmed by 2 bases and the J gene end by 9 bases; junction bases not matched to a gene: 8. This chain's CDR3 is CASSQMTGDSSQYF. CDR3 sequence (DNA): TGTGCCAGCAGCCAAATGACAGGGGACTCATCCCAGTACTTC.

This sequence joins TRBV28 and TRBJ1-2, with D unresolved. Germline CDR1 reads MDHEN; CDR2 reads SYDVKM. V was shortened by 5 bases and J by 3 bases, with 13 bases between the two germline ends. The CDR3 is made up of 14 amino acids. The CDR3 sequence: CASSPPQQHYGYTF. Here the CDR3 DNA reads TGTGCCAGCAGTCCCCCACAGCAGCACTATGGCTACACCTTC.

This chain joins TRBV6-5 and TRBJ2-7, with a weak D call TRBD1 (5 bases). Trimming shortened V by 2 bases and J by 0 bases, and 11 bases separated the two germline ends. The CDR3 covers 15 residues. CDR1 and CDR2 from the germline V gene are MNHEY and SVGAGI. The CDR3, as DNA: TGTGCCAGCAGTTACCGACAGTTGAGCTCCTACGAGCAGTACTTC. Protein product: CASSYRQLSSYEQYF.

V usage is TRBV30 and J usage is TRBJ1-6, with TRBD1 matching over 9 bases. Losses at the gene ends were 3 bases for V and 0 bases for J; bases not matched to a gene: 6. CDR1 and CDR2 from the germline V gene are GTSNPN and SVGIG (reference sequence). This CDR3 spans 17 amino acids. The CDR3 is CAWSRDRDSSYNSPLHF. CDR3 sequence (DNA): TGTGCCTGGAGCCGGGACAGGGATAGCTCCTATAATTCACCCCTCCACTTT.